The 5 T cell receptor beta chains below were found in one sample sequenced in a study of T cell responses to AZD1222 COVID-19 vaccine. This table comes from immunoSEQ multiplex PCR, and its TCRdb copy is limited to in-frame clones, with some not included. The sample lists about 140,000 clones; roughly 80% were seen once. Sample: peripheral blood, taken on day 0 of AZD1222 vaccination. These receptors all stem from an adult in good health.

The chain couples TRBV28 to TRBJ1-2; TRBD1 matches 9 bases. The ends lost 6 bases at V and 8 bases at J; junction bases unmatched: 7. The CDR3 has 13 residues. Germline CDR1 is MDHEN and CDR2 is SYDVKM. CDR3 sequence (DNA): TGTGCCAGCAGACTCACAGGGGGCGCGGGCTACACCTTC. Amino acids: CASRLTGGAGYTF.

The chain combines TRBV18 with TRBJ1-4; 7 bases agree with TRBD1. The germline gives CDR1 KGHSH, CDR2 LQKENI. Germline trimming cut 1 base from V and 4 bases from J; bases unmatched to any gene: 12. The CDR3 is made up of 18 amino acids. CDR3 loop: CASSPLPTGRSGNEKLFF. In DNA form, the CDR3 reads TGTGCCAGCTCACCACTTCCGACAGGGAGAAGTGGTAATGAAAAACTGTTTTTT.

The chain carries TRBV7-3 and TRBJ1-1; D gene unclear. The CDR3 is 13 residues long. Trimming stripped 4 bases from V and 1 base from J, with 7 bases between. From germline, CDR1 is SGHTA and CDR2 FQGTGA. This CDR3 reads CASSSGRNTEAFF. The CDR3, as DNA: TGTGCCAGCAGCTCAGGACGGAACACTGAAGCTTTCTTT.

J is TRBJ2-7 and V is TRBV5-1, with 12 bases fitting TRBD1. J lost 6 bases, V lost 0 bases, and 4 bases had no gene match. Germline CDR1 is SGHRS and CDR2 is YFSETQ. This CDR3 has 15 residues. CDR3 region: CASSLGDRGPSEQYF. The CDR3 DNA sequence: TGCGCCAGCAGCTTGGGGGACAGGGGGCCTAGCGAGCAGTACTTC.

This chain links TRBV6-5 with TRBJ2-1; D gene unclear. The V end was cut by 4 bases, the J end by 1 base, with 11 bases between. CDR3 length: 15 amino acids. The germline gives CDR1 MNHEY, CDR2 SVGAGI. Here the CDR3 reads CASSFTSSSYNEQFF. DNA of the CDR3: TGTGCCAGCAGTTTTACCTCCTCATCCTACAATGAGCAGTTCTTC.